This T cell receptor (beta chain) came from a study of blood T cell repertoires in COVID-19. Trimming took off 3 bases at V and 10 bases at J, with 16 bases between the two ends. The germline gives CDR1 LGHDT, CDR2 YNNKEL (reference sequence). The CDR3 consists of 15 residues. Generated by immunoSEQ multiplex PCR, the TCRdb table keeps only in-frame clones and is missing some. The data contain a few hundred thousand clones, roughly 91% of them seen just once; the ten biggest clones take up more than 1.5%. The chain is built from TRBV3-1 (or the pseudogene TRBV3-2) and TRBJ1-6; no reliable D call. This TCR derives from a woman aged 55-69 years who had recovered from COVID-19. The specimen was PBMCs or T cells enriched from blood (not recorded which). The CDR3, as DNA: TGTGCCAGCAGCCACAATACAGTTCTTGCATCACCCCTCCACTTT. This translates into CASSHNTVLASPLHF.